This TCR beta chain stems from a study of T-cell memory formation after mild COVID-19. Study at large: The two donors had largely donor-specific TCR clusters. Study-wide results and limits: In pre-infection memory, a portion of responding clones appeared, which suggested that cross-reactive memory joined.

Each CDR3 protein is one row after TCRdb ran MiXCR on the 5' RACE reads. The sample contains hundreds of thousands of distinct CDR3 sequences, 15% to 20% of which appear only once. The sample holds many counts of this clonotype. Its specificity is not known. This CDR3 spans 13 amino acids. J lost 5 bases, V lost 2 bases, and 3 bases had no gene match. Germline CDR1 and CDR2: SGHRS and YFSETQ. Material for sequencing was PBMCs or a T cell subset sorted from them (not recorded which). The J gene is TRBJ2-7, the V gene TRBV5-1, with 8 bases matching TRBD2. The clonotype originates from an adult woman who had mild COVID-19 (a few samples of this study predate the infection). Cell type and time point are not known. The CDR3 coding sequence is TGCGCCAGCAGCTTCCTAGCGGGCAACGAGCAGTACTTC. Amino acids: CASSFLAGNEQYF.